This record concerns one TCR beta chain sequence. As yet, its antigen is unknown. Generated by immunoSEQ multiplex PCR, the TCRdb table keeps only in-frame clones and is missing some. Of over 35,000 clones in the sample, roughly 78% are singletons; the top ten hold approximately 0.78%. Single viable CD3+CD4+CD8-CD45RO+ cells were sorted as the memory CD4+ T cells. CMV serostatus came from serum IgG against pp150, pp28, p38, p52. This specimen comes from a study of memory CD4+ T cells and cytomegalovirus serostatus. Points from the study as a whole: 67 of 164 known CMV-associated TCRbeta sequences appeared in CD4+ memory.

This sequence was found in an adult in good health and CMV-seronegative. Sequencing was carried out using memory CD4+ T cells from blood.

The CDR3 loop is CASAWARTPEGTEAFF. CDR3 in DNA: TGCGCCAGCGCCTGGGCTAGGACACCGGAAGGCACTGAAGCTTTCTTT. This sequence joins TRBV4-1 and TRBJ1-1; tentative D call: TRBD1 (5 bases). This CDR3 has 16 amino acids. V lost 8 bases and J 4 bases, leaving 23 bases between the germline ends. CDR1 and CDR2 (germline): MGHRA, YSYEKL.